This T cell receptor beta chain was sequenced in a study of T cell responses to AZD1222 COVID-19 vaccine. Notes on the study in general: Compared with day 0, the breadth and depth of the Spike-specific TCR repertoire rose significantly after two doses of AZD1222. At baseline, seropositivity was found in only a handful of AZD1222 recipients.

Profiled with immunoSEQ multiplex PCR; TCRdb holds only in-frame clones, not every one. The sample has about 190,000 clones; 85% to 95% are singletons. The J segment lost 8 bases and the V segment lost 0 bases, leaving 6 bases of the junction unmatched. Germline V gene lookup returns CDR1 SGHRS and CDR2 YFSETQ. This CDR3 has 16 residues. In the case of this clone: The antigen is unknown.

This chain joins TRBV5-1 and TRBJ2-3, with 13 bases lining up with TRBD2. This TCR came from an adult in good health. The source material was peripheral blood, sampled on day 0 of AZD1222 vaccination. The CDR3 loop reads CASSLAGTSGEGTQYF. The CDR3 region has the DNA TGCGCCAGCAGCTTGGCTGGGACTAGCGGGGAGGGTACGCAGTATTTT.